These 32 T cell receptor beta chains originate from one sample sequenced in a study of blood T cell repertoires in COVID-19. Clones were read by immunoSEQ multiplex PCR, and TCRdb kept only the in-frame ones, dropping some. The sample lists about 23,000 clones, 85% to 90% seen once, with over 6% in the top ten. Sequencing input: peripheral blood. The receptor source for this set is a woman of 80 years or more with active COVID-19.

The chain is built from TRBV5-8 and TRBJ1-1; D is possibly TRBD1 (5 bases). Germline loops: CDR1 SGHTS, CDR2 YDEGEE. The CDR3 length is 13 residues. The V end lost 2 bases, the J end lost 8 bases, and 13 bases lay between the germline ends. The CDR3 nucleotides are TGTGCCAGCAGCTTCTCGGACAAACCCGAAGCTTTCTTT. Translated, it gives CASSFSDKPEAFF.

The V and J genes are TRBV27 and TRBJ2-5, with D possibly being TRBD1 (5 bases). Per germline, CDR1 MNHEY and CDR2 SMNVEV (reference sequence). Deletions cut 1 base from V and 4 bases from J, with 10 bases between. The CDR3 spans 14 residues. Written as DNA, the CDR3 is TGTGCCAGCAGTTTATTACCAGGGCTAGAGACCCAGTACTTC. Translated, it gives CASSLLPGLETQYF.

This rearrangement joins TRBV2 to TRBJ2-3; TRBD2 matches at 12 bases. V gave up 1 base and J gave up 5 bases; unmatched junction bases: 1. CDR3 length equals 15 residues. Germline V gives CDR1 SNHLY, CDR2 FYNNEI. The CDR3 coding sequence is TGTGCCAGCAGTGAAGGGACTAGCGGGGTAGATACGCAGTATTTT. The encoded protein is CASSEGTSGVDTQYF.

This chain joins TRBV5-1 and TRBJ2-1; 7 bases map to TRBD2. The J segment lost 6 bases and the V segment lost 3 bases, leaving 9 bases of the junction unmatched. The V gene's germline CDR1 is SGHRS and CDR2 YFSETQ. This CDR3 contains 15 residues. DNA of the CDR3: TGCGCCAGCAGCTGGGGGACTACCCATCCCAATGAGCAGTTCTTC. This gives the protein CASSWGTTHPNEQFF.

The chain's CDR3 is CASSSGVGGAADTQYF. The DNA of the CDR3 is TGTGCCAGCAGCTCGGGGGTAGGGGGGGCGGCGGATACGCAGTATTTT. The chain has TRBV5-4 and TRBJ2-3, with D perhaps matching TRBD2 (7 bases). The germline V gene encodes CDR1 SGHNT and CDR2 YYREEE (reference sequence). This CDR3 is 16 amino acids long. The V gene lost 3 bases and the J gene lost 6 bases, with 20 bases spanning the gap.

The chain uses TRBV6-5 and TRBJ2-1; no reliable D call. The CDR3 has 13 amino acids. The ends were cut back, 2 bases at V and 4 bases at J, with 6 bases in the middle. The germline CDR1 and CDR2 sequences are MNHEY and SVGAGI. CDR3 sequence: CASSYDTYNEQFF. The CDR3 DNA sequence: TGTGCCAGCAGTTACGACACATACAATGAGCAGTTCTTC.

The chain has TRBV3-1 (or the pseudogene TRBV3-2) and TRBJ2-5, with TRBD1 matching over 7 bases. Losses at the gene ends were 0 bases for V and 5 bases for J; bases not matched to a gene: 12. The CDR3 covers 17 residues. In germline, CDR1 is LGHDT, CDR2 YNNKEL (reference sequence). For the CDR3, the DNA is TGTGCCAGCAGCCAAGATATCGGACAGGCCCTCTGGGAGACCCAGTACTTC. Translating gives CASSQDIGQALWETQYF.

This clone was detected only once. The chain recombines TRBV7-6 with TRBJ1-3; D is ambiguous. V lost 1 base and J lost 0, with 10 bases in between. CDR3 size: 16 residues. Germline V lookup: CDR1 SGHVS, CDR2 FNYEAQ. The CDR3 coding sequence is TGTGCCAGCAGCTTAGTGGCCACGAACTCTGGAAACACCATATATTTT. It yields the protein CASSLVATNSGNTIYF.

The genes are TRBV5-1 and TRBJ1-2, with D perhaps matching TRBD1 (6 bases). Germline CDR1 is SGHRS and CDR2 is YFSETQ. The CDR3 loop spans 13 amino acids. V was trimmed by 0 bases and J by 3 bases, leaving 6 bases between them. CDR3 amino acids: CASSLDRDYGYTF. DNA for the CDR3: TGCGCCAGCAGCTTGGACAGGGACTATGGCTACACCTTC. The variable domain in full, completed from reference TRBV5-1 and TRBJ1-2, reads KAGVTQTPRYLIKTRGQQVTLSCSPISGHRSVSWYQQTPGQGLQFLFEYFSETQRNKGNFPGRFSGRQFSNSRSEMNVSTLELGDSALYLCASSLDRDYGYTFGSGTRLTVV.

V gene TRBV24-1 combines with J gene TRBJ1-2; TRBD1 agrees at 7 bases. The CDR3 is 12 residues long. V gave up 6 bases and J gave up 3 bases; unmatched junction bases: 0. Looked up from germline, CDR1 is KGHDR and CDR2 is SFDVKD. CDR3 sequence: CATSQGDYGYTF. The CDR3, as DNA: TGTGCCACCAGTCAGGGGGACTATGGCTACACCTTC.

This chain connects TRBV28 to TRBJ1-2, with a possible D match to TRBD1 (5 bases). The CDR3 contains 14 residues. V lost 2 bases, J lost 6 bases, and 13 bases lay in between. CDR1 MDHEN and CDR2 SYDVKM come from the germline V gene. The CDR3 protein is CASSLVGDSNGYTF. CDR3 bases: TGTGCCAGCAGTTTAGTTGGGGACTCCAATGGCTACACCTTC.

The genes are TRBV7-9 and TRBJ2-3, with 8 bases aligning to TRBD1. J lost 4 bases, V lost 6 bases, and 9 bases had no gene match. The length of the CDR3 is 15 residues. Germline V gene lookup returns CDR1 SEHNR and CDR2 FQNEAQ (reference sequence). CDR3 region: CASRLGGQAADTQYF. CDR3 nucleotides: TGTGCCAGCAGACTGGGGGGACAGGCCGCAGATACGCAGTATTTT.

The V gene is TRBV5-6, the J gene TRBJ1-5, with unresolved D. Trimming took off 4 bases at V and 0 bases at J, with 11 bases between the two ends. Germline CDR1 and CDR2: SGHDT and YYEEEE. This CDR3 comprises 15 residues. CDR3 amino acids: CASSKFQVSNQPQHF. CDR3 nucleotides: TGTGCCAGCAGCAAATTCCAGGTTAGCAATCAGCCCCAGCATTTT.

The rearrangement joins TRBV9 to TRBJ2-1; the match to TRBD2 covers 10 bases. Germline V lookup: CDR1 SGDLS, CDR2 YYNGEE. Trimming took 0 bases from V and 4 from J; bases not matched to a gene: 7. This CDR3 is 17 amino acids long. The CDR3 is CASSVGGRAGGYNEQFF. The CDR3 bases are TGTGCCAGCAGCGTAGGAGGACGAGCGGGGGGGTACAATGAGCAGTTCTTC.

The chain has TRBV10-3 and TRBJ2-3, with a weak D call TRBD2 (5 bases). Germline V gene data show CDR1 as ENHRY and CDR2 as SYGVKD. The CDR3 runs to 13 residues. Trimming removed 5 bases at V and 2 bases at J, with 8 bases between. CDR3 residues: CAISSSPTDTQYF. The DNA for the CDR3 is TGTGCCATCAGTTCTAGCCCCACAGATACGCAGTATTTT.

The chain links TRBV4-2 to TRBJ2-1; 16 bases match TRBD2. Trimming removed 3 bases from V and 10 bases from J; junction bases left unmatched: 9. Germline V CDR1 and CDR2: LGHNA, YNFKEQ. The CDR3 has 17 residues. CDR3 residues: CASSQPGTSGGAQEQFF. Here the CDR3 DNA reads TGTGCCAGCAGCCAGCCCGGGACTAGCGGGGGGGCCCAGGAGCAGTTCTTC.

This chain connects TRBV6-6 to TRBJ1-5; TRBD1 matches at 8 bases. The CDR3 consists of 15 residues. Germline CDR1 is MNHNY and CDR2 is SVGAGI (reference sequence). V lost 2 bases and J lost 7; bases outside the gene matches: 7. The CDR3 coding sequence is TGTGCCAGCAGTTACGGACAGGGTCCTTGGCAGCCCCAGCATTTT. This encodes CASSYGQGPWQPQHF.

The chain carries TRBV2 and TRBJ1-4; tentative D call: TRBD1 (6 bases). V lost 3 bases and J lost 3, with 8 bases in between. The CDR3 runs 14 residues. CDR1 and CDR2 from the germline V gene are SNHLY and FYNNEI. The CDR3 DNA sequence: TGTGCCAGCAGTGACAGGGGTGCTAATGAAAAACTGTTTTTT. Protein: CASSDRGANEKLFF.

This clone was seen a single time. The CDR3 loop is CASSILQGITEAFF. The CDR3 nucleotides read TGTGCCAGCAGTATCCTACAGGGGATCACTGAAGCTTTCTTT. The gene calls are TRBV27 and TRBJ1-1, with 7 bases that match TRBD1. Trimming at V came to 5 bases and at J to 4 bases, leaving 7 bases not matched to a gene. Per the germline V gene, CDR1 is MNHEY and CDR2 is SMNVEV (reference sequence). The CDR3 has 14 residues.

The chain has TRBV5-5 and TRBJ2-2; D is ambiguous. Germline-derived CDR1 and CDR2 are SGHKS and YYEKEE (reference sequence). The CDR3 is 16 residues long. The ends were cut back, 4 bases at V and 0 bases at J, with 13 bases in the middle. CDR3 amino acids: CASSLRRAANTGELFF. CDR3 nucleotides: TGTGCCAGCAGCCTGCGCCGTGCCGCGAACACCGGGGAGCTGTTTTTT.

This clone occurred once. The rearrangement joins TRBV24-1 to TRBJ2-1; 10 positions agree with TRBD2. CDR1 and CDR2 (germline): KGHDR, SFDVKD. With 4 bases clipped from V and 5 bases from J, the junction kept 4 bases outside the gene matches. This CDR3 has 15 residues. The CDR3 bases are TGTGCCACCAGTGAGGGGGGACTAGCGAACAATGAGCAGTTCTTC. Residues: CATSEGGLANNEQFF.

The chain has TRBV6-6 and TRBJ1-2, with D maybe TRBD1 (5 bases). Trimming stripped 2 bases from V and 8 bases from J, with 21 bases between. CDR3 length: 16 residues. The germline V gene encodes CDR1 MNHNY and CDR2 SVGAGI (reference sequence). The CDR3 nucleotides read TGTGCCAGCAGTTACAGTCAGGGTACTGGCGGGGACGGCTACACCTTC. It encodes CASSYSQGTGGDGYTF.

The rearrangement links TRBV5-1 to TRBJ1-2; D unclear. This CDR3 is 15 amino acids long. V lost 0 bases and J lost 4, with 13 bases in between. CDR1 SGHRS and CDR2 YFSETQ come from the germline V gene. The CDR3 loop reads CASSLDSLAGYGYTF. DNA of the CDR3: TGCGCCAGCAGCTTGGACTCCCTAGCGGGCTATGGCTACACCTTC.

The rearrangement uses TRBV5-8 and TRBJ1-5, with 8 bases identical to TRBD1. V gave up 7 bases and J gave up 2 bases; unmatched junction bases: 14. This CDR3 is 17 amino acids long. Germline CDR1 is SGHTS and CDR2 is YDEGEE. The CDR3 sequence: CASRGIGQGGGNQPQHF. The CDR3 nucleotides read TGTGCCAGCCGCGGTATCGGACAGGGAGGAGGCAATCAGCCCCAGCATTTT. Variable domain in full (rest from reference TRBV5-8 and TRBJ1-5): EAGVTQSPTHLIKTRGQQATLRCSPISGHTSVYWYQQALGLGLQFLLWYDEGEERNRGNFPPRFSGRQFPNYSSELNVNALELEDSALYLCASRGIGQGGGNQPQHFGDGTRLSIL.

This chain links TRBV19 with TRBJ2-1; TRBD1 agrees at 10 bases. Germline V gives CDR1 LNHDA, CDR2 SQIVND (reference sequence). Trimming cost V 7 bases and J 6 bases; bases outside gene matches: 12. The CDR3 has 16 amino acids. CDR3 nucleotide sequence: TGTGCCAGTACCAAGACCTTAAGGACAGGGGGCAATGAGCAGTTCTTC. This encodes CASTKTLRTGGNEQFF.

V is TRBV3-1 (or the pseudogene TRBV3-2) and J is TRBJ1-6; D might be TRBD1 (6 bases). CDR3 length: 15 amino acids. Between the trimmed V and J ends, which lost 4 bases and 4 bases, there was a span of 11 bases. Germline V gene sequence: CDR1 LGHDT, CDR2 YNNKEL (reference sequence). This CDR3 is CASSLDRRYNSPLHF. The CDR3 bases are TGTGCCAGCAGCCTCGACAGGCGGTATAATTCACCCCTCCACTTT.

This chain uses TRBV7-2 with TRBJ2-3; 11 positions agree with TRBD2. This CDR3 comprises 16 residues. V lost 4 bases to trimming and J lost 1 base; unmatched junction nucleotides: 4. Germline CDR1 SGHTA, CDR2 FQGNSA. The CDR3 region has the DNA TGTGCCAGCAGCTCTCTAGCGGGGGGCCGCACAGATACGCAGTATTTT. Translating it yields CASSSLAGGRTDTQYF.

This clone appeared once. This chain joins TRBV2 and TRBJ2-7, with D possibly matching TRBD2 (7 bases). Per germline, CDR1 SNHLY and CDR2 FYNNEI. The CDR3 extends over 20 amino acids. Trimming took 6 bases from V and 3 from J, leaving 33 bases between them. The CDR3 DNA reads as TGTGCCAGCAGGGATCCTTTCGACAGGACAAGCGGGGTGATAAACTACGAGCAGTACTTC. Its protein is CASRDPFDRTSGVINYEQYF. Full variable domain (remainder filled in from reference TRBV2 and TRBJ2-7): EPEVTQTPSHQVTQMGQEVILRCVPISNHLYFYWYRQILGQKVEFLVSFYNNEISEKSEIFDDQFSVERPDGSNFTLKIRSTKLEDSAMYFCASRDPFDRTSGVINYEQYFGPGTRLTVT.

This chain uses TRBV2 with TRBJ1-5, with TRBD1 matching over 8 bases. The junction had 8 bases not matched to a gene; V was cut back by 4 bases and J by 6 bases. Per germline, CDR1 SNHLY and CDR2 FYNNEI. CDR3 size: 15 residues. CDR3 in DNA: TGTGCCAGCAGTGGAGTAACAGGGGGGGGTCAGCCCCAGCATTTT. It encodes CASSGVTGGGQPQHF. The full variable domain, completed using reference TRBV2 and TRBJ1-5, is EPEVTQTPSHQVTQMGQEVILRCVPISNHLYFYWYRQILGQKVEFLVSFYNNEISEKSEIFDDQFSVERPDGSNFTLKIRSTKLEDSAMYFCASSGVTGGGQPQHFGDGTRLSIL.

This chain joins TRBV6-2 or TRBV6-3 and TRBJ2-2; D perhaps matches TRBD2 (6 bases). The CDR3 consists of 16 residues. CDR1 and CDR2 from the germline V gene are MNHEY and SVGEGT. Trimming took 4 bases from V and 4 from J, leaving 16 bases between them. The CDR3 region is CASSSRLRGGTGELFF. The CDR3 region has the DNA TGTGCCAGCAGTTCCCGACTGCGGGGCGGCACCGGGGAGCTGTTTTTT.

This chain joins TRBV10-2 and TRBJ2-1; the match to TRBD2 covers 8 bases. In germline, CDR1 is WSHSY, CDR2 SAAADI. The CDR3 has 13 amino acids. V was pared by 6 bases and J by 5 bases, with 3 bases of the junction left unmatched. The CDR3 protein is CASRDSGDNEQFF. The CDR3 coding sequence is TGCGCCAGCAGGGATAGCGGGGACAATGAGCAGTTCTTC.

A few counts support this clone. The chain links TRBV6-6 to TRBJ2-7, with D unclear. Germline V CDR1 and CDR2: MNHNY, SVGAGI (reference sequence). V was shortened by 4 bases and J by 1 base, with 5 bases between the two germline ends. The CDR3 has 12 amino acids. The CDR3 here is CASSSQSYEQYF. The CDR3 DNA reads TGTGCCAGCAGTTCCCAGTCCTACGAGCAGTACTTC.